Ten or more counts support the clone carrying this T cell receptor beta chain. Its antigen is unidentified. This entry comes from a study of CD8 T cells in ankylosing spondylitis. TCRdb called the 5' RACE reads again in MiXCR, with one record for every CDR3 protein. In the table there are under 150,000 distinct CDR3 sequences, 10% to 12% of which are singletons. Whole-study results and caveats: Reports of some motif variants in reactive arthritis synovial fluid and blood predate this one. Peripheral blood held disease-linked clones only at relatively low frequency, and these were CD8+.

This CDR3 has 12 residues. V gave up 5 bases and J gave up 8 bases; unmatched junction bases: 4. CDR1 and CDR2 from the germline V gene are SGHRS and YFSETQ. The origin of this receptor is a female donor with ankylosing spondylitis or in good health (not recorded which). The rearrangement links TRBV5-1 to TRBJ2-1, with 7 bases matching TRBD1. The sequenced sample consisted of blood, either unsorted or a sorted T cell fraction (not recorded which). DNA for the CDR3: TGCGCCAGCAGGTTTACAGGGGATGAGCAGTTCTTC. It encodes CASRFTGDEQFF.